Each of the 19 T cell receptor beta chains below was sequenced from the same sample in a study of blood T cell repertoires in COVID-19. TCRdb's copy holds only in-frame clones and misses some; the assay was immunoSEQ multiplex PCR. The data show about 130,000 clones, around 89% seen once. The specimen was peripheral blood. These receptors were taken from a man aged 55 to 70 with COVID-19, enrolled during active disease.

V gene TRBV5-1 combines with J gene TRBJ1-1, with 10 bases that match TRBD1. CDR1 and CDR2 from the germline V gene are SGHRS and YFSETQ. Trimming removed 1 base from V and 5 bases from J; junction bases left unmatched: 8. This CDR3 is 16 amino acids long. DNA for the CDR3: TGCGCCAGCAGCTTGCCGCAGGGACAGGGGTGGACTGAAGCTTTCTTT. This codes for CASSLPQGQGWTEAFF.

The chain uses TRBV5-5 and TRBJ2-7, with D hard to call. Germline V gene data show CDR1 as SGHKS and CDR2 as YYEKEE (reference sequence). The CDR3 covers 14 residues. Trimming removed 0 bases at V and 0 bases at J, with 7 bases between. CDR3 coding DNA: TGTGCCAGCAGCTTGGTACCAGACTCCTACGAGCAGTACTTC. This codes for CASSLVPDSYEQYF.

The chain has TRBV27 and TRBJ1-4; D call uncertain. The CDR3 contains 14 residues. V was clipped by 6 bases and J by 0 bases, with 8 bases between them. The V gene's germline CDR1 is MNHEY and CDR2 SMNVEV (reference sequence). In nucleotides, the CDR3 is TGTGCCAGCAGAGAACTTGCAACTAATGAAAAACTGTTTTTT. This codes for CASRELATNEKLFF. Complete variable domain (other parts from reference TRBV27 and TRBJ1-4): EAQVTQNPRYLITVTGKKLTVTCSQNMNHEYMSWYRQDPGLGLRQIYYSMNVEVTDKGDVPEGYKVSRKEKRNFPLILESPSPNQTSLYFCASRELATNEKLFFGSGTQLSVL.

As DNA, the CDR3 is TGTGCCAGCTCCCCGGACTACCAAGAGACCCAGTACTTC. Protein sequence: CASSPDYQETQYF. The V and J genes are TRBV18 and TRBJ2-5, with D possibly being TRBD2 (5 bases). CDR1 is KGHSH and CDR2 is LQKENI in the germline V gene. The CDR3 has 13 residues. Trimming took off 6 bases at V and 0 bases at J, with 8 bases between the two ends.

The rearrangement uses TRBV6-5 and TRBJ1-1, with 7 bases aligning to TRBD1. The V gene's germline CDR1 is MNHEY and CDR2 SVGAGI. J lost 0 bases, V lost 6 bases, and 4 bases had no gene match. The length of the CDR3 is 14 residues. The CDR3 loop reads CASRGDSLNTEAFF. Written as DNA, the CDR3 is TGTGCCAGCAGGGGGGACAGCTTGAACACTGAAGCTTTCTTT.

This chain joins TRBV12-3 or TRBV12-4 and TRBJ2-6; weak D call: TRBD2 (5 bases). Deletions cut 8 bases from V and 0 bases from J, with 5 bases between. The CDR3 is 13 residues long. The CDR3 spells CASDYSGANVLTF. The CDR3, as DNA: TGTGCCAGCGACTACTCTGGGGCCAACGTCCTGACTTTC.

V usage is TRBV2 and J usage is TRBJ1-1; 7 bases align to TRBD1. Germline V lookup: CDR1 SNHLY, CDR2 FYNNEI. Trimming removed 3 bases from V and 0 bases from J; junction bases left unmatched: 10. CDR3 length: 17 amino acids. CDR3 nucleotides: TGTGCCAGCAGTGATAGTCAGGGGGGTTACCTGAACACTGAAGCTTTCTTT. Translation gives CASSDSQGGYLNTEAFF.

V is TRBV5-5 and J is TRBJ2-2; D perhaps matches TRBD1 (5 bases). This CDR3 is 15 amino acids long. V lost 7 bases, J lost 5 bases, and 18 bases lay in between. Germline CDR1 reads SGHKS; CDR2 reads YYEKEE (reference sequence). The CDR3 protein is CASRQWVVVTGELFF. The CDR3 region has the DNA TGTGCCAGCCGACAGTGGGTTGTTGTGACCGGGGAGCTGTTTTTT.

DNA of the CDR3: TGCGCCAGCAGCCAAGATGACAGTAAAAACATTCAGTACTTC. Translation gives CASSQDDSKNIQYF. This chain joins TRBV4-1 and TRBJ2-4; D is perhaps TRBD1 (5 bases). This CDR3 spans 14 amino acids. The V end was cut by 0 bases, the J end by 4 bases, with 7 bases between. Germline-derived CDR1 and CDR2 are MGHRA and YSYEKL.

This clone was observed a few times. The chain combines TRBV19 with TRBJ1-2; D is possibly TRBD1 (5 bases). Germline V gives CDR1 LNHDA, CDR2 SQIVND (reference sequence). Trimming cost V 8 bases and J 2 bases, with 15 bases left between them. The CDR3 has 14 amino acids. The CDR3 DNA reads TGTGCCAGTTCGACAGTACAGGCAAACTATGGCTACACCTTC. Its protein is CASSTVQANYGYTF.

The chain links TRBV5-1 to TRBJ1-4, with D possibly TRBD1 on 6 matching bases. The germline gives CDR1 SGHRS, CDR2 YFSETQ. V lost 0 bases and J 8 bases, leaving 11 bases between the germline ends. The CDR3 is 14 residues long. CDR3 amino acids: CASSLDRVGEKLFF. In DNA, the CDR3 is TGCGCCAGCAGCTTGGACAGGGTCGGGGAAAAACTGTTTTTT.

The chain recombines TRBV2 with TRBJ1-1, with 9 bases fitting TRBD1. CDR3 length: 15 residues. Per the germline V gene, CDR1 is SNHLY and CDR2 is FYNNEI. Trimming cost V 8 bases and J 4 bases; bases outside gene matches: 11. The CDR3 region is CASSNPRTGATEAFF. CDR3 nucleotide sequence: TGTGCCAGCTCAAACCCCCGGACAGGGGCCACTGAAGCTTTCTTT.

The V call is TRBV2, the J call TRBJ1-4; tentatively, D is TRBD1 (6 bases). The germline V and J ends were trimmed by 7 bases and 8 bases, with 14 bases remaining between them. Germline loops: CDR1 SNHLY, CDR2 FYNNEI. The CDR3 runs to 13 residues. As DNA, the CDR3 is TGTGCCAGCAAAGCACAGGGTCGGGAAAAACTGTTTTTT. It specifies CASKAQGREKLFF. Full variable domain (rest looked up from reference TRBV2 and TRBJ1-4): EPEVTQTPSHQVTQMGQEVILRCVPISNHLYFYWYRQILGQKVEFLVSFYNNEISEKSEIFDDQFSVERPDGSNFTLKIRSTKLEDSAMYFCASKAQGREKLFFGSGTQLSVL.

The chain uses TRBV7-8 and TRBJ1-3; TRBD1 matches 9 bases. Looked up from germline, CDR1 is SGHVS and CDR2 is FQNEAQ. Germline trimming cut 5 bases from V and 2 bases from J; bases unmatched to any gene: 16. CDR3 size: 19 residues. The CDR3 loop reads CASSPRPGTGRNTGNTIYF. CDR3 DNA sequence: TGTGCCAGCAGCCCGCGTCCCGGGACAGGGAGAAATACTGGAAACACCATATATTTT.

V usage is TRBV15 and J usage is TRBJ2-7; D unresolved. The germline V gene encodes CDR1 LNHNV and CDR2 YYDKDF (reference sequence). CDR3 length: 14 residues. Between the trimmed V and J ends, which lost 0 bases and 0 bases, there was a span of 6 bases. The CDR3 nucleotides read TGTGCCACCAGCAGAGATGTCGGCTCCTACGAGCAGTACTTC. Protein: CATSRDVGSYEQYF.

The chain combines TRBV6-5 with TRBJ1-3, with no clear D. CDR3 length: 14 residues. Germline V gives CDR1 MNHEY, CDR2 SVGAGI. The V end lost 6 bases, the J end lost 1 base, and 10 bases lay between the germline ends. The CDR3 DNA is TGTGCCAGCAGGCCCCTGAGTTCTGGAAACACCATATATTTT. This codes for CASRPLSSGNTIYF.

In DNA form, the CDR3 reads TGTGCCAGCAGCCCAGGGGGGGATACGCAGTATTTT. Translated, it gives CASSPGGDTQYF. The chain recombines TRBV7-8 with TRBJ2-3, with D possibly matching TRBD1 (7 bases). CDR1 is SGHVS, CDR2 FQNEAQ, per germline. The CDR3 totals 12 residues. V lost 5 bases to trimming and J lost 6 bases, with 9 bases between them.

The chain recombines TRBV6-5 with TRBJ2-1; a weak D match, TRBD2 (5 bases). CDR1 is MNHEY and CDR2 is SVGAGI in the germline V gene. V lost 2 bases and J 4 bases, leaving 12 bases between the germline ends. The CDR3 has 15 residues. The CDR3 DNA is TGTGCCAGCAGTTACGAGGGTAGACCTTACAATGAGCAGTTCTTC. It is translated as CASSYEGRPYNEQFF.

V and J are TRBV5-5 and TRBJ1-3; D is unresolved. V was pared by 5 bases and J by 3 bases, with 9 bases between. This CDR3 has 13 residues. Per germline, CDR1 SGHKS and CDR2 YYEKEE (reference sequence). CDR3 protein: CASSVSGGNTIYF. The CDR3 DNA is TGTGCCAGCAGTGTGAGCGGTGGAAACACCATATATTTT.